What follows is one TCR beta chain and its context. This sample was included in a study of patients and donors after allogeneic stem cell transplantation. Per germline, CDR1 MGHRA and CDR2 YSYEKL. Trimming took off 3 bases at V and 2 bases at J, with 17 bases between the two ends. The CDR3 is 17 amino acids. One entry per CDR3 protein, called by TCRdb with MiXCR from the RT-PCR reads. The sample includes some 200,000 distinct CDR3 sequences, less than 45% of them seen just once. Sequencing was performed on blood, either unsorted or a sorted T cell fraction (not recorded which). This TCR derives from a human donor who was either an allogeneic HSCT recipient or a stem cell or donor lymphocyte infusion donor (not recorded which). It is not recorded whose cells these are; they may come from a transplant donor. V is TRBV4-1 and J is TRBJ1-3; D unresolved. CDR3 region: CASSQEKRRVPGNTIYF. CDR3 DNA: TGCGCCAGCAGCCAGGAAAAAAGGAGGGTCCCTGGAAACACCATATATTTT.